The table lists the clone carrying this TCR beta chain with many counts. Samples came from patients with localized non-small cell lung adenocarcinoma. One entry per CDR3 protein, called by TCRdb with MiXCR from the PCR reads. Of approximately 17,000 distinct CDR3 sequences listed, roughly 46% were seen once; the top ten hold 15% to 20%. This specimen comes from a study of CD4 and CD8 cells across lung adenocarcinoma regions. The sequencing input was CD4+ T cells from the margin of a lung tumor. The TCR originated in a male donor with lung adenocarcinoma. The CD4 and CD8 labels of this study may be unreliable.

The CDR3 loop is CASSEAFSGSYNEQFF. In DNA, the CDR3 is TGTGCCAGCAGTGAAGCTTTCAGCGGCTCCTACAATGAGCAGTTCTTC. V usage is TRBV6-1 and J usage is TRBJ2-1; a weak D match, TRBD2 (5 bases). The germline CDR1 and CDR2 sequences are MNHNS and SASEGT. The V end lost 0 bases, the J end lost 0 bases, and 9 bases lay between the germline ends. The CDR3 extends over 16 amino acids.